This TCR beta chain was identified in a study of OX40 agonist ivuxolimab in advanced cancers. Turning to the study itself: Age averaged about 60 years (range roughly 23 to 85), and more than 80% were male.

The table came from immunoSEQ multiplex PCR; TCRdb's copy has only in-frame clones and leaves some out. The sample yields tens of thousands of clones, over 70% seen once. Autoimmune disease history or systemic immunosuppression meant exclusion. The CDR3 length is 14 residues. Germline V gene sequence: CDR1 MNHEY, CDR2 SVGAGI. V was cut by 5 bases and J by 4 bases, with 14 bases left in between. Findings and caveats of the study: Both CD4+ and CD8+ T cell populations in blood had undergone clonal expansion by week 6 at 0.1 to 3.0 mg/kg.

Details on this clone: Its antigen is not known.

Here the sequenced sample was CD4+ or CD8+ T cells sorted from blood, taken in a trial of the OX40 agonist ivuxolimab. This clonotype was sampled from an adult with an advanced solid tumor such as melanoma, head and neck, liver or kidney cancer. The gene calls are TRBV6-5 and TRBJ1-1; D may be TRBD1 (6 bases). As DNA, the CDR3 is TGTGCCAGCAGTGAGACAGGATTCGGCACTGAAGCTTTCTTT. This gives the protein CASSETGFGTEAFF.